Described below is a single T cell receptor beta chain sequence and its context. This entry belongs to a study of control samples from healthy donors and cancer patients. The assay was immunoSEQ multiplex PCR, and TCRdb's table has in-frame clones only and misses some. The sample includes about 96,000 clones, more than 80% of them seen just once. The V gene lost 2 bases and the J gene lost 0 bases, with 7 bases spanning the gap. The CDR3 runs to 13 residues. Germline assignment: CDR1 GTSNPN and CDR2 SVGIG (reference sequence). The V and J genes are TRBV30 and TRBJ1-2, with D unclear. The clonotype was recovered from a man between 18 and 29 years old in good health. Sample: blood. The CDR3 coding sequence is TGTGCCTGGAGTAGCCAGCCTAACTATGGCTACACCTTC. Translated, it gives CAWSSQPNYGYTF. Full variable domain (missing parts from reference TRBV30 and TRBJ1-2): SQTIHQWPATLVQPVGSPLSLECTVEGTSNPNLYWYRQAAGRGLQLLFYSVGIGQISSEVPQNLSASRPQDRQFILSSKKLLLSDSGFYLCAWSSQPNYGYTFGSGTRLTVV.